This T cell receptor beta chain was sequenced during a study of technical replicates of blood from a few donors. Method: immunoSEQ multiplex PCR; TCRdb's copy keeps in-frame clones and lacks some. The sample yields about 70,000 clones, 85% to 95% seen once. Trimming removed 5 bases from V and 0 bases from J, with 11 bases in between. Germline CDR1 is LNHDA and CDR2 is SQIVND (reference sequence). This CDR3 region has 14 residues. The V and J genes are TRBV19 and TRBJ2-7; possibly TRBD2 for D (6 bases). The receptor was derived from a human donor in good health. The sequenced material came from T cells isolated from PBMCs. The CDR3 DNA reads TGTGCCAGTAGTCTAAGCGGGCTCTCCTACGAGCAGTACTTC. This codes for CASSLSGLSYEQYF. The complete variable domain, with remaining parts taken from reference TRBV19 and TRBJ2-7, reads DGGITQSPKYLFRKEGQNVTLSCEQNLNHDAMYWYRQDPGQGLRLIYYSQIVNDFQKGDIAEGYSVSREKKESFPLTVTSAQKNPTAFYLCASSLSGLSYEQYFGPGTRLTVT.